This record looks at one T cell receptor beta chain sequence and its context. The data derive from a study of patients and donors after allogeneic stem cell transplantation. TCRdb reprocessed the RT-PCR reads via MiXCR and lists one record per CDR3 protein. The sample consists of about 200,000 distinct CDR3 sequences, around two fifths of them appearing once. The J segment lost 2 bases and the V segment lost 4 bases, leaving 9 bases of the junction unmatched. The CDR3 consists of 17 residues. The TCR was taken from a human donor who was either an allogeneic HSCT recipient or a stem cell or donor lymphocyte infusion donor (not recorded which). It is not recorded whose cells these are; they may come from a transplant donor. The sample consisted of blood, either unsorted or a sorted T cell fraction (not recorded which). The J gene is TRBJ1-5, the V gene TRBV12-3 or TRBV12-4; 9 bases match TRBD1. As DNA, the CDR3 is TGTGCCAGCAGTTCCAACAGGGGGCGATCCGGCAATCAGCCCCAGCATTTT. Amino acid sequence: CASSSNRGRSGNQPQHF.